These T cell receptor beta chains were read from a single sample in a study of graft-versus-host responses after intestinal transplantation. Data came from immunoSEQ multiplex PCR; TCRdb stores just in-frame clones and leaves some out. This table has approximately 14,000 clones, 70% to 85% appearing once. The material was ileum tissue, obtained 16 days after intestinal transplant. The source of these receptors is a human patient who received an intestinal transplant, so some T cells may come from the graft donor. CDR3s include the opening cysteine and the closing phenylalanine or tryptophan. The D gene is left open where the match is weak. Not every row has a clone size; where given, it reads once, few, many or a size class.

d_call: TRBD2
j_call: TRBJ2-1
v_call: TRBV28
clone_size: .
cdr3_length: 14
cdr3_aa: CASSPRLAGYEQFF
cdr3_nt: TGTGCCAGCAGTCCCAGACTAGCGGGATATGAGCAGTTCTTC

d_call: .
j_call: TRBJ1-3
v_call: TRBV12-5
clone_size: .
cdr3_length: 15
cdr3_aa: CASARDRYSGNTIYF
cdr3_nt: TGTGCTAGTGCCCGAGACAGATACTCTGGAAACACCATATATTTT

d_call: .
j_call: TRBJ2-2
v_call: TRBV27
clone_size: once
cdr3_length: 15
cdr3_aa: CASRKLTGPTGELFF
cdr3_nt: TGTGCCAGCAGGAAACTTACAGGGCCCACCGGGGAGCTGTTTTTT

d_call: .
j_call: TRBJ2-2
v_call: TRBV6-5
clone_size: .
cdr3_length: 12
cdr3_aa: CASSYLPGELFF
cdr3_nt: TGTGCCAGCAGTTACCTCCCCGGGGAGCTGTTTTTT

d_call: .
j_call: TRBJ2-7
v_call: TRBV27
clone_size: .
cdr3_length: 18
cdr3_aa: CASSSLTGYAQTYYEQYF
cdr3_nt: TGTGCCAGCAGTTCCCTTACTGGTTATGCGCAAACTTATTACGAGCAGTACTTC

d_call: TRBD1
j_call: TRBJ1-2
v_call: TRBV2
clone_size: .
cdr3_length: 15
cdr3_aa: CASCRHRGRGYGYTF
cdr3_nt: TGTGCCAGCTGTCGGCACAGGGGGCGGGGGTATGGCTACACCTTC

d_call: .
j_call: TRBJ2-7
v_call: TRBV11-2
clone_size: large
cdr3_length: 11
cdr3_aa: CASSLDNEQYF
cdr3_nt: TGTGCCAGCAGCTTAGACAACGAGCAGTACTTC

d_call: TRBD2
j_call: TRBJ2-1
v_call: TRBV7-3
clone_size: .
cdr3_length: 18
cdr3_aa: CASSSGLAGAGERNEQFF
cdr3_nt: TGTGCCAGCAGCTCCGGACTAGCGGGAGCGGGTGAACGCAATGAGCAGTTCTTC

d_call: .
j_call: TRBJ1-1
v_call: TRBV18
clone_size: .
cdr3_length: 20
cdr3_aa: CASSPCQVLGTEDPRTEAFF
cdr3_nt: TGTGCCAGCTCACCATGTCAGGTTTTGGGCACTGAAGATCCCCGCACTGAAGCTTTCTTT

d_call: TRBD2
j_call: TRBJ2-2
v_call: TRBV14
clone_size: .
cdr3_length: 17
cdr3_aa: CASSQATSGRITGELFF
cdr3_nt: TGTGCCAGCAGCCAAGCGACTAGCGGGAGGATCACCGGGGAGCTGTTTTTT

d_call: .
j_call: TRBJ2-2
v_call: TRBV25-1
clone_size: .
cdr3_length: 12
cdr3_aa: CASSKNTGELFF
cdr3_nt: TGTGCCAGCAGCAAAAACACCGGGGAGCTGTTTTTT

d_call: .
j_call: TRBJ1-5
v_call: TRBV19
clone_size: .
cdr3_length: 14
cdr3_aa: CASSIIQGSQPQHF
cdr3_nt: TGTGCCAGTAGTATAATTCAGGGTAGTCAGCCCCAGCATTTT

d_call: TRBD1
j_call: TRBJ2-7
v_call: TRBV5-4
clone_size: .
cdr3_length: 14
cdr3_aa: CASRPDGTVDEQYF
cdr3_nt: TGTGCCAGCAGACCCGACGGGACAGTAGACGAGCAGTACTTC

d_call: TRBD1
j_call: TRBJ1-2
v_call: TRBV5-1
clone_size: .
cdr3_length: 14
cdr3_aa: CASSLPRTGYGYTF
cdr3_nt: TGCGCCAGCAGCTTGCCCCGGACAGGGTATGGCTACACCTTC

d_call: .
j_call: TRBJ1-1
v_call: TRBV6-5
clone_size: .
cdr3_length: 13
cdr3_aa: CASSYSRSPEAFF
cdr3_nt: TGTGCCAGCAGTTACAGCAGGTCTCCTGAAGCTTTCTTT

d_call: TRBD2
j_call: TRBJ2-7
v_call: TRBV9
clone_size: .
cdr3_length: 14
cdr3_aa: CASSGTSGSYEQYF
cdr3_nt: TGTGCCAGCAGCGGGACTAGCGGGAGTTACGAGCAGTACTTC

d_call: .
j_call: TRBJ2-1
v_call: TRBV6-5
clone_size: .
cdr3_length: 15
cdr3_aa: CASSVPWGGENEQFF
cdr3_nt: TGTGCCAGCAGTGTCCCGTGGGGGGGCGAAAATGAGCAGTTCTTC

d_call: TRBD1
j_call: TRBJ1-5
v_call: TRBV6-1
clone_size: .
cdr3_length: 17
cdr3_aa: CASSEYEDRVSNQPQHF
cdr3_nt: TGTGCCAGCAGTGAATACGAGGACAGGGTAAGCAATCAGCCCCAGCATTTT

d_call: .
j_call: TRBJ2-7
v_call: TRBV18
clone_size: .
cdr3_length: 13
cdr3_aa: CASSLNQGWEQYF
cdr3_nt: TGTGCCAGCTCACTTAATCAGGGATGGGAGCAGTACTTC

d_call: .
j_call: TRBJ2-2
v_call: TRBV18
clone_size: .
cdr3_length: 14
cdr3_aa: CASSPIGAVGELFF
cdr3_nt: TGTGCCAGCTCACCGATTGGGGCAGTCGGGGAGCTGTTTTTT

d_call: .
j_call: TRBJ1-5
v_call: TRBV27
clone_size: .
cdr3_length: 13
cdr3_aa: CASRGFYQGRKHF
cdr3_nt: TGTGCCAGCAGAGGATTTTACCAGGGGCGTAAGCATTTT

d_call: .
j_call: TRBJ1-5
v_call: TRBV27
clone_size: .
cdr3_length: 15
cdr3_aa: CASSGGTIGNQPQHF
cdr3_nt: TGTGCCAGCAGCGGGGGAACTATCGGCAATCAGCCCCAGCATTTT

d_call: .
j_call: TRBJ1-2
v_call: TRBV10-2
clone_size: .
cdr3_length: 12
cdr3_aa: CASTSGLYGYTF
cdr3_nt: TGCGCCAGCACTTCGGGACTCTATGGCTACACCTTC

d_call: TRBD1
j_call: TRBJ1-3
v_call: TRBV5-4
clone_size: .
cdr3_length: 14
cdr3_aa: CASSMTGSGNTIYF
cdr3_nt: TGTGCCAGCAGCATGACAGGGAGTGGAAACACCATATATTTT